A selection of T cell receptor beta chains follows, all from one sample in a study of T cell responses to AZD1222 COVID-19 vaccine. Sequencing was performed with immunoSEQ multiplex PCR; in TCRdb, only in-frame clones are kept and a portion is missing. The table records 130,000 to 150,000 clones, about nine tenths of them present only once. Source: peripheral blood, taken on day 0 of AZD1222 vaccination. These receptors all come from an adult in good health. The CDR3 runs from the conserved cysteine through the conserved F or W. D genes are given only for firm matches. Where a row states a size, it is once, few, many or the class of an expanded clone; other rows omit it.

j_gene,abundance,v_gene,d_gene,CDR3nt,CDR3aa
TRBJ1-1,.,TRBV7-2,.,TGTGCCAGCACCGCCTCGGGGTTCGGGAACACTGAAGCTTTCTTT,CASTASGFGNTEAFF
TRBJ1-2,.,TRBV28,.,TGTGCCAGCAGCCGTAACTATGGCTACACCTTC,CASSRNYGYTF
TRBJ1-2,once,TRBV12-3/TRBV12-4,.,TGTGCCAGCAGTCAGGGTCCGCGTTTCATCATCTTC,CASSQGPRFIIF
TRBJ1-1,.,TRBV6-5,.,TGTGCCAGCAGTTACCGTACAGGGTTCGGGACTGAAGCTTTCTTT,CASSYRTGFGTEAFF
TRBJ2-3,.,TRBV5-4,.,TGTGCCAGCAGCGAGGGGGGTACGCAGTATTTT,CASSEGGTQYF
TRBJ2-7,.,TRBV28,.,TGTGCCAGCAGTCCTACTATGAGGATTTTTTACGAGCAGTACTTC,CASSPTMRIFYEQYF
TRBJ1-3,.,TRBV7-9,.,TGTGCCAGCAGCTTAGCGCTTGGGCTATCTGGAAACACCATATATTTT,CASSLALGLSGNTIYF
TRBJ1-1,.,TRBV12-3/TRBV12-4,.,TGTGCCAGCAGTTATCGATGGAACACTGAAGCTTTCTTT,CASSYRWNTEAFF
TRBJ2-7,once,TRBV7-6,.,TGTGCCAGCAGCTTAACCCGGGGTAGTCAAGACGAGCAGTACTTC,CASSLTRGSQDEQYF
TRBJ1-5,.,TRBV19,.,TGTGCCAGTAGTGAGGCAGGGCCGAGCAATCAGCCCCAGCATTTT,CASSEAGPSNQPQHF
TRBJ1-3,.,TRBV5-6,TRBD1,TGTGCCAGCAGCCAACTCCAGGGGGCTGGTGGAAACACCATATATTTT,CASSQLQGAGGNTIYF
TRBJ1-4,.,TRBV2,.,TGTGCCAGCAGTTATTTGGGGGTTCGGGAAAAACTGTTTTTT,CASSYLGVREKLFF
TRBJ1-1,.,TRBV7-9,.,TGTGCCAGCAGTAGACGAGGACAGCGAGAAGCTTTCTTT,CASSRRGQREAFF
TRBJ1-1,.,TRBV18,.,TGTGCCAGCTCACCACTCTTCCAGGGGATGCCTGAAGCTTTCTTT,CASSPLFQGMPEAFF
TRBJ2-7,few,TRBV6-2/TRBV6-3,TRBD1,TGTGCCAGCAGTTACGGGACAGGGGGCTACGAGCAGTACTTC,CASSYGTGGYEQYF
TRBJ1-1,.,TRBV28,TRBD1,TGTGCCACCTCGAGACAGGGTATACCTGAAGCTTTCTTT,CATSRQGIPEAFF
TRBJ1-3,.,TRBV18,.,TGTGCCAGCTCCCAGACCCAGGGCCTAAGCTCTGGAAACACCATATATTTT,CASSQTQGLSSGNTIYF
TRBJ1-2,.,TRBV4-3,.,TGCGCCAGCAGCCAAGAACCACAGGCAGGCGGCTACACCTTC,CASSQEPQAGGYTF
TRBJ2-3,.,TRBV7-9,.,TGTGCCAGCCTGCTGTGGGGGAAATCCACAGATACGCAGTATTTT,CASLLWGKSTDTQYF
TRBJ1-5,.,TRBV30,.,TGTGCCTGGGGGGTGCGGCAGCCCCAGCATTTT,CAWGVRQPQHF
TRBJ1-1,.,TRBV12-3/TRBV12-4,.,TGTGCCAGCAGTCGATTCGGACAGGAAGCTTTCTTT,CASSRFGQEAFF
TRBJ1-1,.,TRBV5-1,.,TGCGCCAGCAGCTTGATGGGTCCTGAAGCTTTCTTT,CASSLMGPEAFF
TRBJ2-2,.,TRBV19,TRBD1,TGTGCCAGTGATAAACGACAGGGGGCGCGTAGGGAGCTGTTTTTT,CASDKRQGARRELFF
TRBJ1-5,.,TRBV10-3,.,TGTGCCATCAGTGACTTCATTCAGCCCCAGCATTTT,CAISDFIQPQHF
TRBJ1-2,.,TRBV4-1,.,TGCGCCAGCAGCCTGGACTGGAACTATGGCTACACCTTC,CASSLDWNYGYTF
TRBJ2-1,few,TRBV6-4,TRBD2,TGTGCCAGCAGCGCGACTAGCGGGAGTCATCATGAGCAGTTCTTC,CASSATSGSHHEQFF
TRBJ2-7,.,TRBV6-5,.,TGTGCCCCAAATGGGGGGAGCTACGAGCAGTACTTC,CAPNGGSYEQYF
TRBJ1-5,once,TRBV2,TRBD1,TGTGCCAGCAGTGAGACAGGGGGGCAGCCCCAGCATTTT,CASSETGGQPQHF
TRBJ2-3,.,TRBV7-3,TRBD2,TGTGCCAGCAGTTCTAGCGGTAGCACAGATACGCAGTATTTT,CASSSSGSTDTQYF
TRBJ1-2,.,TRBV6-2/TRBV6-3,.,TGTGCCAGCAGTGGTATGGGACGGATCTATGGCTACACCTTC,CASSGMGRIYGYTF
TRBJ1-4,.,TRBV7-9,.,TGTGCCAGCAGCGGCCCGTTGGGAAGTGCAACTAATGAAAAACTGTTTTTT,CASSGPLGSATNEKLFF
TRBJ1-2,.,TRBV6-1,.,TGTGCCAGCAGTGAAAAGCCGGTTGGGGACTCCAAAGGCTACACCTTC,CASSEKPVGDSKGYTF
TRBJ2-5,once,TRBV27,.,TGTGCCAGCAGTTTACTGGGGGGGCCGGGGGAGACCCAGTACTTC,CASSLLGGPGETQYF
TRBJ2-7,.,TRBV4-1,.,TGCGCCAGCAGCCACCTAACAGGGGACTTTGCCTACGAGCAGTACTTC,CASSHLTGDFAYEQYF
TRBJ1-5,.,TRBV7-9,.,TGTGCCAGCAGCTCGACTACAGGGCCACGGGGGCAGCCCCAGCATTTT,CASSSTTGPRGQPQHF
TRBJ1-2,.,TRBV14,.,TGTGCCAGCAGCCAAGAAAGACGCTATGGCTACACCTTC,CASSQERRYGYTF
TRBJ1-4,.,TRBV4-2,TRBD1,TGTGCCAGCAGCCAACGCCCCCGGGACAGCAATGAAAAACTGTTTTTT,CASSQRPRDSNEKLFF
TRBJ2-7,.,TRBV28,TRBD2,TGTGCCAGCAGTCGAGCGACTAGCGGGAGTTACCACGAGCAGTACTTC,CASSRATSGSYHEQYF
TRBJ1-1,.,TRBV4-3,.,TGCGCCAGCAGCCCGGGCGGCGGGGCTTTCTTT,CASSPGGGAFF
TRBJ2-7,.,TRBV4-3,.,TGCGCCAGCAGCCAAGAGGGAGCAGTCCACGAGCAGTACTTC,CASSQEGAVHEQYF
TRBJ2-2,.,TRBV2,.,TGTGCCAGCCTCACAAGGATTGGGACCGGGGAGCTGTTTTTT,CASLTRIGTGELFF
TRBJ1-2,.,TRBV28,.,TGTGCCAGCAGAACGGGGGGTTATGGCTACACCTTC,CASRTGGYGYTF
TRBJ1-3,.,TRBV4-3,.,TGCGCCAGCAGCCAAGAGTACAGGGCCTCTGGAAACACCATATATTTT,CASSQEYRASGNTIYF
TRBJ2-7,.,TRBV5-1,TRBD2,TGCGCCAGCAGCTTGATATCGTCTAGCGGCTCCTACGAGCAGTACTTC,CASSLISSSGSYEQYF
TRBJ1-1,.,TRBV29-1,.,TGCAGCGTTGAAGTTCGCGGGGCCGATGAAGCTTTCTTT,CSVEVRGADEAFF
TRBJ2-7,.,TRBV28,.,TGTGCCAGCAGTCGGGATAGGGCAGCTAGCTCCTACGAGCAGTACTTC,CASSRDRAASSYEQYF
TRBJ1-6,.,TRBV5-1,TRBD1,TGCGCCAGCAGCTTGACAGGGGGGGAAATTTCACCCCTCCACTTT,CASSLTGGEISPLHF